The entry that follows covers one TCR beta chain sequence. The antigen is unknown. This sample includes further DNA sequences coding for the same CDR3. The data stem from a study of T cells in tumors after PD-1 blockade. Findings and caveats of the study: Some novel exhausted tumor clones appeared in pre-treatment blood, suggesting peripheral recruitment.

The repertoire was sequenced with immunoSEQ multiplex PCR; TCRdb's copy has only in-frame clones and lacks some. This sample has 20,000 to 25,000 clones; over 75% occur once, and the top ten carry 26%. V was clipped by 2 bases and J by 1 base, with 15 bases between them. The CDR3 contains 18 residues. Germline CDR1 and CDR2: MDHEN and SYDVKM. The genes are TRBV28 and TRBJ2-6, with D possibly matching TRBD2 (7 bases). Here the sequenced sample was PBMCs, taken before anti-PD-1 treatment. The clonotype comes from a human donor with basal cell carcinoma. CDR3 DNA: TGTGCCAGCAGTTTAAGGGGGGGCGAGATTTCTGGGGCCAACGTCCTGACTTTC. Translating it yields CASSLRGGEISGANVLTF.